The clone carrying this TCR beta chain has a handful of counts. The antigen is undetermined. Unique molecular identifiers were attached to individual cDNA molecules. TCRdb re-called the 5' RACE reads with MiXCR, one entry per CDR3 protein. Among fewer than 55,000 distinct CDR3 sequences listed, roughly 4.2% were seen once. The data were obtained in a study of early T cells in non-severe SARS-CoV-2 infection. Turning to the study itself: Unsorted whole blood bulk RNA was sequenced, with unpaired chains. Whole-study results and caveats: Private and CD4 specificities were missed by VDJdb matching, skewed to anti-spike CD8.

The CDR3 sequence is 14 residues long. After removal of 5 bases from V and 8 bases from J, the junction contained 13 bases not matched to a gene. Germline values: CDR1 DFQATT, CDR2 SNEGSKA (reference sequence). The sequenced material came from whole blood. The receptor was derived from an adult who was a healthcare worker with PCR-confirmed SARS-CoV-2 infection or an uninfected control (not recorded which). The chain links TRBV20-1 to TRBJ1-2; 8 bases are a match to TRBD1. DNA for the CDR3: TGCAGTGCTTTGAGTCTCGGACAGGGCAGCGGCTACACCTTC. It specifies CSALSLGQGSGYTF.